This T cell receptor beta chain is from a study of control samples from healthy donors and cancer patients. TCRdb's table, derived via immunoSEQ multiplex PCR, lists solely in-frame clones and lacks some. This sample has some 65,000 clones; around 84% occur once, and the top ten carry 2.5% to 3%. The origin of this receptor is a woman aged 45-65 years with lung cancer. Sequencing was performed on PBMCs.

The CDR3, as DNA: TGCGCCAGCAGCCCTACCCTCGGGGACAGGGGGGAAAAACTGTTTTTT. It specifies CASSPTLGDRGEKLFF. The V gene is TRBV4-3, the J gene TRBJ1-4; 11 bases align to TRBD1. V shed 4 bases, J shed 8 bases, and the junction held 9 bases outside the gene matches. The CDR3 is 16 amino acids. Germline loops: CDR1 LGHNA, CDR2 YSLEER.